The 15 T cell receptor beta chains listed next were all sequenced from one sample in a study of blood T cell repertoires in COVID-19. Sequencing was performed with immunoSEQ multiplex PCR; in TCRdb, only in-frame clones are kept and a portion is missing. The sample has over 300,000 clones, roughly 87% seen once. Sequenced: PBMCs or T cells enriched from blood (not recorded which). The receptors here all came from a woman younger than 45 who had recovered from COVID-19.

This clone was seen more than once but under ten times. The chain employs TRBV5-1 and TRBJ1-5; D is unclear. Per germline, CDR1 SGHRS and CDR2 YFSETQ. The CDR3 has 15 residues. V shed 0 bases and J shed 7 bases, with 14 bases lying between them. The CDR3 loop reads CASSLDHGLRQPQHF. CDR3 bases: TGCGCCAGCAGCTTGGATCACGGGTTAAGACAGCCCCAGCATTTT.

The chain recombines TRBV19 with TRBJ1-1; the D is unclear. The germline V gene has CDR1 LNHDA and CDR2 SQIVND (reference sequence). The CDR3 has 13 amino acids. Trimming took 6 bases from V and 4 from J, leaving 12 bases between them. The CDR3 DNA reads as TGTGCCAGTAGAGCGTTTATGGGCACTGAAGCTTTCTTT. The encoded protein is CASRAFMGTEAFF.

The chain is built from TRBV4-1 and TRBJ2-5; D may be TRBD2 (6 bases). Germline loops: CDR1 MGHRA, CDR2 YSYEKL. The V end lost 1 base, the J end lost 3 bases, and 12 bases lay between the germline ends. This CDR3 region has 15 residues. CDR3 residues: CASSQGVGGKETQYF. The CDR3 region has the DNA TGCGCCAGCAGCCAAGGGGTCGGAGGGAAAGAGACCCAGTACTTC.

CDR3 amino acids: CASRTKTENEKLFF. The CDR3 bases are TGTGCCAGCCGAACGAAGACTGAAAATGAAAAACTGTTTTTT. The V gene is TRBV6-5, the J gene TRBJ1-4; D gene uncertain. V was pared by 8 bases and J by 5 bases, with 15 bases between. From germline, CDR1 is MNHEY and CDR2 SVGAGI. This CDR3 contains 14 residues.

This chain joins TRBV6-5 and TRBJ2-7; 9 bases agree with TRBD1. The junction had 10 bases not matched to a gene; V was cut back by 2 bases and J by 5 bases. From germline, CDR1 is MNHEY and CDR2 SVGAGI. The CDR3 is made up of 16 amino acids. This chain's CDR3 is CASSYVGTGITNEQYF. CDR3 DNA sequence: TGTGCCAGCAGTTACGTCGGGACAGGGATAACCAACGAGCAGTACTTC.

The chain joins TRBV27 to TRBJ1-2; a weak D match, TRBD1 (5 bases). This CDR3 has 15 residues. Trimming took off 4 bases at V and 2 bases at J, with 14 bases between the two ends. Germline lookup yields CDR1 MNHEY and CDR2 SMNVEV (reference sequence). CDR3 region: CASSSGLGRNYGYTF. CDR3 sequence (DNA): TGTGCCAGCAGTTCAGGCCTGGGGCGGAACTATGGCTACACCTTC.

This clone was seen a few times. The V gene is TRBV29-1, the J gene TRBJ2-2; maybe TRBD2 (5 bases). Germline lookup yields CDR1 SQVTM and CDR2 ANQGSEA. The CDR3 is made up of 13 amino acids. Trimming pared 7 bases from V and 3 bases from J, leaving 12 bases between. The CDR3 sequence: CSASGVYTGELFF. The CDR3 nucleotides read TGCAGCGCATCCGGGGTTTACACCGGGGAGCTGTTTTTT.

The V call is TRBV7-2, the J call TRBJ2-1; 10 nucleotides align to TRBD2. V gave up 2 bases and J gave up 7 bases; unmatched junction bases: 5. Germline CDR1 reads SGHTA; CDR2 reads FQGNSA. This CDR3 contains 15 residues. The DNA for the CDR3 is TGTGCCAGCAGCTTACAAGCGGGGGGGAATAATGAGCAGTTCTTC. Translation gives CASSLQAGGNNEQFF.

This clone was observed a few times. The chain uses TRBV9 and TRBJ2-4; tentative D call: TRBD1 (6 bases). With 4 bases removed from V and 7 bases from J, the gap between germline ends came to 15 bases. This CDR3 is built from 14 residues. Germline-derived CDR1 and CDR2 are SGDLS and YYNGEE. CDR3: CASSLAPRGNIQYF. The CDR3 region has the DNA TGTGCCAGCAGCCTAGCACCCAGGGGCAACATTCAGTACTTC.

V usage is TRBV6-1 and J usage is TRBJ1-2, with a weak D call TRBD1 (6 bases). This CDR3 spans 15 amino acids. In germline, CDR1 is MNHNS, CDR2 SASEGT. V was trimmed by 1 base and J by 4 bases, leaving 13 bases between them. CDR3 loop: CASSEVGGSIYGYTF. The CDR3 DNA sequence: TGTGCCAGCAGTGAAGTAGGGGGTTCAATCTATGGCTACACCTTC.

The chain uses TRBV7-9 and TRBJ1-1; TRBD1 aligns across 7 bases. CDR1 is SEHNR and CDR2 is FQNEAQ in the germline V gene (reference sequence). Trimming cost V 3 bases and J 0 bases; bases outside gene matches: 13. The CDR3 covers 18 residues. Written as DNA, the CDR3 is TGTGCCAGCAGCTTGGCCAGTACAGGGGCCAGAATGAACACTGAAGCTTTCTTT. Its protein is CASSLASTGARMNTEAFF.

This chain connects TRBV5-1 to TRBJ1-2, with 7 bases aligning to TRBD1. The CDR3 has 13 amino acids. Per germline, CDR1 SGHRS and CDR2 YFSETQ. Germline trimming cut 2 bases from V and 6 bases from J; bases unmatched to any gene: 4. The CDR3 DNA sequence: TGCGCCAGCAGCTTACAGGGGACCGATGGCTACACCTTC. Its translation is CASSLQGTDGYTF.

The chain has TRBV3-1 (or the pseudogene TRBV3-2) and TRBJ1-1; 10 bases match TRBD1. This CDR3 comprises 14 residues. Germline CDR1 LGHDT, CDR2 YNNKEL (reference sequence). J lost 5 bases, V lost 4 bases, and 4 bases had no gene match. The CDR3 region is CASSPGQGGTEAFF. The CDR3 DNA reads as TGTGCCAGCAGCCCCGGACAGGGGGGGACTGAAGCTTTCTTT.

This CDR3 is CASSETTGVTEKLFF. The CDR3 DNA is TGTGCCAGCAGTGAGACGACAGGGGTGACTGAAAAACTGTTTTTT. The chain is built from TRBV6-1 and TRBJ1-4; 8 nucleotides align to TRBD1. The CDR3 is made up of 15 amino acids. CDR1 MNHNS and CDR2 SASEGT come from the germline V gene. V dropped 3 bases and J dropped 7; count of bases not matched to a gene: 7.

The CDR3 loop is CAARRDSKSYEQYF. CDR3 sequence (DNA): TGTGCCGCCCGTCGGGACAGCAAATCCTACGAGCAGTACTTC. The chain employs TRBV5-4 and TRBJ2-7, with 7 bases matching TRBD1. The V gene's germline CDR1 is SGHNT and CDR2 YYREEE (reference sequence). The CDR3 is 14 amino acids. After removal of 10 bases from V and 1 base from J, the junction contained 11 bases not matched to a gene.